What follows are 27 T cell receptor beta chains derived from one specimen sequenced in a study of OX40 agonist ivuxolimab in advanced cancers. Profiled with immunoSEQ multiplex PCR; TCRdb holds only in-frame clones, not every one. The repertoire holds approximately 78,000 clones, with less than 90% as singletons. Sequences were derived from CD4+ or CD8+ T cells sorted from blood, sampled in a trial of the OX40 agonist ivuxolimab. All receptors come from an adult with an advanced solid tumor such as melanoma, head and neck, liver or kidney cancer.

This chain uses TRBV18 with TRBJ2-2; D tentatively reads TRBD1 or TRBD2 (5 bases each). V was trimmed by 5 bases and J by 2 bases, leaving 12 bases between them. The CDR3 sequence is 15 residues long. Germline V gene sequence: CDR1 KGHSH, CDR2 LQKENI. The CDR3 is CASSLRDPNTGELFF. DNA of the CDR3: TGTGCCAGCTCATTAAGGGACCCCAACACCGGGGAGCTGTTTTTT. The whole variable domain, remainder taken from reference TRBV18 and TRBJ2-2, is NAGVMQNPRHLVRRRGQEARLRCSPMKGHSHVYWYRQLPEEGLKFMVYLQKENIIDESGMPKERFSAEFPKEGPSILRIQQVVRGDSAAYFCASSLRDPNTGELFFGEGSRLTVL.

The chain recombines TRBV7-6 with TRBJ1-5; D call uncertain. The CDR3 consists of 13 residues. Trimming left V 3 bases short and J 4 bases short, with 7 bases between. From germline, CDR1 is SGHVS and CDR2 FNYEAQ. The CDR3 sequence: CASSLTGNQPQHF. DNA for the CDR3: TGTGCCAGCAGCTTGACCGGGAATCAGCCCCAGCATTTT.

The chain uses TRBV7-9 and TRBJ1-2; D is unclear. The CDR3 loop spans 14 amino acids. V was shortened by 4 bases and J by 0 bases, with 9 bases between the two germline ends. Germline lookup yields CDR1 SEHNR and CDR2 FQNEAQ (reference sequence). In DNA, the CDR3 is TGTGCCAGCAGCTCCCGTACAGCTAACTATGGCTACACCTTC. Its translation is CASSSRTANYGYTF. Variable domain in full (rest from reference TRBV7-9 and TRBJ1-2): DTGVSQNPRHKITKRGQNVTFRCDPISEHNRLYWYRQTLGQGPEFLTYFQNEAQLEKSRLLSDRFSAERPKGSFSTLEIQRTEQGDSAMYLCASSSRTANYGYTFGSGTRLTVV.

The V gene is TRBV28, the J gene TRBJ2-1; 7 bases agree with TRBD2. The CDR3 totals 15 residues. V gave up 2 bases and J gave up 3 bases; unmatched junction bases: 4. CDR1 and CDR2 from the germline V gene are MDHEN and SYDVKM. The CDR3 loop is CASSLGGDYYNEQFF. The CDR3 coding sequence is TGTGCCAGCAGTTTAGGAGGGGACTACTACAATGAGCAGTTCTTC.

The chain combines TRBV2 with TRBJ1-1; the D is unclear. The germline V and J ends were trimmed by 5 bases and 2 bases, with 3 bases remaining between them. CDR1 is SNHLY, CDR2 FYNNEI, per germline. CDR3 size: 11 residues. CDR3 loop: CASSINTEAFF. CDR3 sequence (DNA): TGTGCCAGCAGTATCAACACTGAAGCTTTCTTT.

The chain recombines TRBV2 with TRBJ1-5; 8 positions agree with TRBD1. With V trimmed by 5 bases and J by 4 bases, 7 bases remained unmatched. CDR3 length equals 15 residues. Germline V gene data show CDR1 as SNHLY and CDR2 as FYNNEI. DNA of the CDR3: TGTGCCAGCAGTCTGGGACAGGTTCTTAATCAGCCCCAGCATTTT. Protein product: CASSLGQVLNQPQHF.

This clone was counted once. The chain has TRBV5-5 and TRBJ2-7; 7 positions agree with TRBD2. Germline lookup yields CDR1 SGHKS and CDR2 YYEKEE (reference sequence). V gave up 2 bases and J gave up 4 bases; unmatched junction bases: 9. The CDR3 length is 15 residues. For the CDR3, the DNA is TGTGCCAGCAGCTTACATGGCGGGGGATCTTACGAGCAGTACTTC. It translates to CASSLHGGGSYEQYF.

In its sample, this clone was seen once. The chain has TRBV5-1 and TRBJ2-2; 9 positions match TRBD2. CDR3 length: 13 amino acids. The V segment lost 5 bases and the J segment 7 bases; nucleotides outside the gene matches: 3. The V gene's germline CDR1 is SGHRS and CDR2 YFSETQ. CDR3 sequence (DNA): TGCGCCAGCAGGGGACTAGCTGGCGGGGAGCTGTTTTTT. Residues: CASRGLAGGELFF.

The rearrangement links TRBV18 to TRBJ2-3; 7 nucleotides line up with TRBD1. V lost 3 bases and J lost 6; bases outside the gene matches: 15. Germline V CDR1 and CDR2: KGHSH, LQKENI. The CDR3 extends over 17 amino acids. DNA for the CDR3: TGTGCCAGCTCACCGGGCAGTGCGGACAGGAAGATGGATACGCAGTATTTT. It translates to CASSPGSADRKMDTQYF.

The rearrangement uses TRBV6-4 and TRBJ2-7, with TRBD1 matching over 10 bases. Germline CDR1 and CDR2: MRHNA and SNTAGT. V was clipped by 5 bases and J by 3 bases; unmatched bases: 7. The CDR3 runs to 15 residues. The CDR3 DNA is TGTGCCAGCAGTTTCTCCGGGACAGGGGTCTACGAGCAGTACTTC. Protein product: CASSFSGTGVYEQYF.

This clone was counted a few times. At one end, the junction sequence differs from germline, possibly due to a read error. The chain employs TRBV30 and TRBJ1-1, with 10 nucleotides matching TRBD1. Germline V gene sequence: CDR1 GTSNPN, CDR2 SVGIG (reference sequence). The CDR3 loop spans 12 amino acids. CDR3 in DNA: TGTGCCTGGAGTAAGGACAGGACAGGGGGATTTTTT. Residues: CAWSKDRTGGFF.

The chain is built from TRBV28 and TRBJ1-5; D perhaps matches TRBD1 (5 bases). This CDR3 spans 16 amino acids. V was trimmed by 6 bases and J by 0 bases, leaving 15 bases between them. CDR1 and CDR2 (germline): MDHEN, SYDVKM. The CDR3 DNA reads TGTGCCAGCAGCTTTCGGACATCGTATAGCAATCAGCCCCAGCATTTT. This gives the protein CASSFRTSYSNQPQHF.

The chain is built from TRBV5-3 and TRBJ2-1, with 14 bases lining up with TRBD2. TRBV5-3 is designated an ORF whose function remains uncertain. The CDR3 has 17 residues. The ends lost 4 bases at V and 4 bases at J; junction bases unmatched: 7. The CDR3 DNA is TGTGCCAGAAGCAAGACTAGCGGGAGGGCCAGATACAATGAGCAGTTCTTC. Its protein product is CARSKTSGRARYNEQFF.

The chain couples TRBV11-3 to TRBJ2-7, with 7 bases identical to TRBD1. The CDR3 covers 16 residues. Trimming cost V 1 base and J 0 bases; bases outside gene matches: 6. Germline V gives CDR1 SGHNT, CDR2 YENEEA. Written as DNA, the CDR3 is TGTGCCAGCAGCTTAGGCGGCAGGGGGAGCTCCTACGAGCAGTACTTC. This sequence encodes CASSLGGRGSSYEQYF. The full variable domain, with the rest looked up from reference TRBV11-3 and TRBJ2-7, is EAGVVQSPRYKIIEKKQPVAFWCNPISGHNTLYWYLQNLGQGPELLIRYENEEAVDDSQLPKDRFSAERLKGVDSTLKIQPAELGDSAVYLCASSLGGRGSSYEQYFGPGTRLTVT.

The chain links TRBV11-2 to TRBJ1-3; a weak D match, TRBD1 (6 bases). V shed 2 bases and J shed 3 bases, with 23 bases lying between them. Germline V gene sequence: CDR1 SGHAT, CDR2 FQNNGV. This CDR3 is built from 19 residues. The DNA for the CDR3 is TGTGCCAGCAGCTTAAGGTCGTCGGACAGACCCTCGGGTGGAAACACCATATATTTT. It yields the protein CASSLRSSDRPSGGNTIYF.

The chain carries TRBV5-1 and TRBJ1-2; 9 nucleotides align to TRBD1. Trimming cost V 7 bases and J 7 bases; bases outside gene matches: 11. This CDR3 is 14 amino acids long. Germline loops: CDR1 SGHRS, CDR2 YFSETQ. CDR3 nucleotide sequence: TGCGCCAGCGAAACCGGGACAGGGATAAGTGGCTACACCTTC. Protein: CASETGTGISGYTF.

The chain combines TRBV5-4 with TRBJ2-7; 14 bases are shared with TRBD2. The ends lost 4 bases at V and 2 bases at J; junction bases unmatched: 5. The length of the CDR3 is 16 residues. Germline CDR1 is SGHNT and CDR2 is YYREEE (reference sequence). The CDR3 DNA reads TGTGCCAGCAGCGGGGGACTAGCGGGAGCGACCTACGAGCAGTACTTC. It is translated as CASSGGLAGATYEQYF.

This clone has more than one count but fewer than ten. V gene TRBV5-1 combines with J gene TRBJ2-3, with D uncertain. V was clipped by 2 bases and J by 0 bases, with 7 bases between them. CDR1 and CDR2 from the germline V gene are SGHRS and YFSETQ. CDR3 length: 14 residues. This CDR3 is CASSLGQSTDTQYF. The CDR3 nucleotides are TGCGCCAGCAGCTTAGGGCAGAGCACAGATACGCAGTATTTT.

By share of the sample, this clone is medium-sized. The CDR3 region has the DNA TGTGCCAGCAGTTTATCGCGCCAGGGGGAGCAGTACTTC. This codes for CASSLSRQGEQYF. The chain uses TRBV27 and TRBJ2-7; a possible D gene is TRBD1 (6 bases). CDR1 MNHEY and CDR2 SMNVEV come from the germline V gene (reference sequence). V dropped 0 bases and J dropped 7 bases, with 10 bases sitting between them. The CDR3 has 13 residues.

The chain is built from TRBV4-3 and TRBJ1-5; D not certain. Trimming left V 4 bases short and J 4 bases short, with 8 bases between. This CDR3 is 13 amino acids long. CDR1 and CDR2 (germline): LGHNA, YSLEER. Written as DNA, the CDR3 is TGCGCCAGCAGCCGAACCTCTAATCAGCCCCAGCATTTT. It yields the protein CASSRTSNQPQHF.

CDR3 in amino acids: CASSPGSSLFYGYTF. CDR3 nucleotides: TGCGCCAGCAGCCCCGGGAGCAGTCTCTTCTATGGCTACACCTTC. The chain joins TRBV5-1 to TRBJ1-2, with no clear D. V gave up 4 bases and J gave up 4 bases, with 17 bases separating them. CDR1 and CDR2 (germline): SGHRS, YFSETQ. This CDR3 has 15 amino acids.

The CDR3, as DNA: TGCGCCAGCAGCCCCGGGACTAGCCTAACCGGGGAGCTGTTTTTT. This codes for CASSPGTSLTGELFF. The chain carries TRBV4-1 and TRBJ2-2, with TRBD2 identical over 9 bases. Germline CDR1 MGHRA, CDR2 YSYEKL. This CDR3 spans 15 amino acids. V gave up 4 bases and J gave up 5 bases; unmatched junction bases: 5.

This chain connects TRBV6-5 to TRBJ2-7, with 8 nucleotides matching TRBD1. V dropped 6 bases and J dropped 3; count of bases not matched to a gene: 7. Germline values: CDR1 MNHEY, CDR2 SVGAGI. CDR3 length: 14 residues. Written as DNA, the CDR3 is TGTGCCAGCAGATCCGGGACAGGACTCTACGAGCAGTACTTC. Its translation is CASRSGTGLYEQYF.

A single count supports this clone. The chain couples TRBV5-4 to TRBJ2-3; 8 bases line up with TRBD2. Germline V gene data show CDR1 as SGHNT and CDR2 as YYREEE (reference sequence). The CDR3 consists of 14 residues. V lost 4 bases and J lost 3; bases outside the gene matches: 4. The CDR3: CASSDGTRTDTQYF. For the CDR3, the DNA is TGTGCCAGCAGCGACGGGACTAGGACAGATACGCAGTATTTT.

This chain links TRBV9 with TRBJ2-1; weak D call: TRBD1 (6 bases). CDR1 is SGDLS and CDR2 is YYNGEE in the germline V gene. The ends were cut back, 3 bases at V and 10 bases at J, with 17 bases in the middle. The CDR3 loop spans 14 amino acids. The CDR3 region is CASSDGQGQWEQFF. The CDR3 coding sequence is TGTGCCAGCAGCGATGGTCAGGGGCAGTGGGAGCAGTTCTTC.

This rearrangement joins TRBV29-1 to TRBJ2-2; a weak D match, TRBD1 (5 bases). The CDR3 spans 14 residues. The V end was cut by 4 bases, the J end by 4 bases, with 13 bases between. Germline values: CDR1 SQVTM, CDR2 ANQGSEA. As DNA, the CDR3 is TGCAGCGTTGCTGGGGCAGGGCCCACCGGGGAGCTGTTTTTT. It yields the protein CSVAGAGPTGELFF.

This clone appeared a single time. The genes are TRBV7-2 and TRBJ2-7, with TRBD2 matching over 9 bases. The junction had 8 bases not matched to a gene; V was cut back by 6 bases and J by 5 bases. CDR1 SGHTA and CDR2 FQGNSA come from the germline V gene. The CDR3 length is 14 residues. In nucleotides, the CDR3 is TGTGCCAGCAGTCGTTCGGGGACTAGCAACGAGCAGTACTTC. Protein product: CASSRSGTSNEQYF.